The next 17 T cell receptor beta chains were all read from a single sample in a study of blood T cell repertoires in COVID-19. Using immunoSEQ multiplex PCR, the repertoire was profiled, and TCRdb retains in-frame clones only, with some absent. The sample lists about 88,000 clones, about 88% seen once, with 2.5% to 3.5% in the top ten. The sequencing input was peripheral blood. Receptors originate from a woman of 80 years or more with acute or convalescent COVID-19.

V usage is TRBV9 and J usage is TRBJ2-5, with 14 bases aligning to TRBD2. The CDR3 covers 15 residues. CDR1 and CDR2 (germline): SGDLS, YYNGEE. The trim removed 3 bases at V and 6 bases at J, leaving 4 bases unmatched. CDR3 DNA: TGTGCCAGCAGCGGGACTAGCGGGAGGATACAGACCCAGTACTTC. This sequence encodes CASSGTSGRIQTQYF.

The chain employs TRBV11-2 and TRBJ2-7; 8 nucleotides match TRBD2. The junction had 6 bases not matched to a gene; V was cut back by 6 bases and J by 2 bases. From germline, CDR1 is SGHAT and CDR2 FQNNGV. CDR3 length: 14 amino acids. CDR3 sequence: CASRRGEGPYEQYF. In nucleotides, the CDR3 is TGTGCCAGCAGGCGGGGGGAGGGCCCCTACGAGCAGTACTTC.

This chain links TRBV5-1 with TRBJ2-7, with D hard to call. Germline V gene sequence: CDR1 SGHRS, CDR2 YFSETQ. With 0 bases removed from V and 3 bases from J, the gap between germline ends came to 16 bases. The CDR3 spans 16 residues. DNA for the CDR3: TGCGCCAGCAGCTTGGACTTAAGCCTAGATGGCTACGAGCAGTACTTC. Translation: CASSLDLSLDGYEQYF. The variable domain in full, with the rest retrieved from reference TRBV5-1 and TRBJ2-7, is KAGVTQTPRYLIKTRGQQVTLSCSPISGHRSVSWYQQTPGQGLQFLFEYFSETQRNKGNFPGRFSGRQFSNSRSEMNVSTLELGDSALYLCASSLDLSLDGYEQYFGPGTRLTVT.

Details on this clone: This sample also contains other DNA sequences that code for the same CDR3. This rearrangement joins TRBV5-1 to TRBJ1-4, with D maybe TRBD1 (5 bases). CDR1 and CDR2 from the germline V gene are SGHRS and YFSETQ. This CDR3 is 14 amino acids long. Trimming took off 1 base at V and 4 bases at J, with 8 bases between the two ends. This chain's CDR3 is CASSLTGINEKLFF. The CDR3 DNA is TGCGCCAGCAGCTTGACAGGAATTAATGAAAAACTGTTTTTT.

This sequence joins TRBV2 and TRBJ1-5; TRBD1 matches at 7 bases. Germline lookup yields CDR1 SNHLY and CDR2 FYNNEI. This CDR3 is 13 amino acids long. J gave up 5 bases and V 7 bases, and 5 bases lay outside the gene matches. In DNA form, the CDR3 reads TGTGCCAGCAAAACAGGGGTTTATCAGCCCCAGCATTTT. This sequence encodes CASKTGVYQPQHF.

The chain links TRBV18 to TRBJ1-2; 8 positions match TRBD1. CDR1 and CDR2 from the germline V gene are KGHSH and LQKENI. The CDR3 is 13 amino acids. With 3 bases clipped from V and 6 bases from J, the junction kept 3 bases outside the gene matches. CDR3 region: CASSPLDRDGYTF. The CDR3 nucleotides are TGTGCCAGCTCACCCCTGGACAGGGATGGCTACACCTTC.

The rearrangement joins TRBV15 to TRBJ1-5, with D possibly matching TRBD1 (5 bases). Germline assignment: CDR1 LNHNV and CDR2 YYDKDF (reference sequence). The V end lost 0 bases, the J end lost 0 bases, and 18 bases lay between the germline ends. The CDR3 totals 19 residues. The CDR3 spells CATSRDPGGAQYSNQPQHF. The CDR3 nucleotides are TGTGCCACCAGCAGAGATCCGGGTGGGGCACAGTATAGCAATCAGCCCCAGCATTTT. The complete variable domain, with remaining parts taken from reference TRBV15 and TRBJ1-5, reads DAMVIQNPRYQVTQFGKPVTLSCSQTLNHNVMYWYQQKSSQAPKLLFHYYDKDFNNEADTPDNFQSRRPNTSFCFLDIRSPGLGDTAMYLCATSRDPGGAQYSNQPQHFGDGTRLSIL.

V and J are TRBV2 and TRBJ1-4; D ambiguous. V dropped 7 bases and J dropped 8 bases, with 14 bases sitting between them. The length of the CDR3 is 13 residues. Germline assignment: CDR1 SNHLY and CDR2 FYNNEI. CDR3 region: CASNQQIKEKLFF. The CDR3, as DNA: TGTGCCAGCAACCAACAAATAAAAGAAAAACTGTTTTTT.

The rearrangement links TRBV25-1 to TRBJ1-4, with D tentatively TRBD1 (6 bases). The CDR3 is 13 amino acids. V was pared by 6 bases and J by 8 bases, with 13 bases between. The germline V gene encodes CDR1 MGHDK and CDR2 SYGVNS. CDR3: CASRQGENEKLFF. CDR3 sequence (DNA): TGTGCCAGCAGACAGGGTGAAAACGAAAAACTGTTTTTT.

This sequence joins TRBV29-1 and TRBJ1-2; 8 nucleotides agree with TRBD1. CDR1 is SQVTM and CDR2 is ANQGSEA in the germline V gene. The CDR3 totals 14 residues. The J segment lost 3 bases and the V segment lost 7 bases, leaving 10 bases of the junction unmatched. The CDR3 loop reads CSALTGADDYGYTF. The CDR3 bases are TGCAGCGCTCTGACAGGGGCTGATGACTATGGCTACACCTTC.

The J gene is TRBJ2-1, the V gene TRBV29-1; 14 bases are a match to TRBD2. Germline V lookup: CDR1 SQVTM, CDR2 ANQGSEA. This CDR3 spans 13 amino acids. Trimming at V came to 5 bases and at J to 9 bases, leaving 3 bases not matched to a gene. CDR3 DNA sequence: TGCAGCGTTATGGGACTAGCGGGAGTTGAGCAGTTCTTC. It yields the protein CSVMGLAGVEQFF.

This chain links TRBV7-6 with TRBJ2-2, with TRBD1 matching 9 bases. Germline values: CDR1 SGHVS, CDR2 FNYEAQ. The CDR3 length is 15 residues. V shed 7 bases, J shed 4 bases, and the junction held 7 bases outside the gene matches. As DNA, the CDR3 is TGTGCCAGCACCAGGACAGGGGTAGGCACCGGGGAGCTGTTTTTT. Translated: CASTRTGVGTGELFF.

The chain links TRBV10-3 to TRBJ1-1, with D perhaps matching TRBD1 (6 bases). The CDR3 runs 14 residues. Germline CDR1 is ENHRY and CDR2 is SYGVKD. V dropped 7 bases and J dropped 4 bases, with 16 bases sitting between them. CDR3 amino acids: CAIKEQGVSTEAFF. The CDR3 nucleotides are TGTGCCATCAAAGAACAGGGTGTGTCCACTGAAGCTTTCTTT.

On this clone: A read error may produce the germline difference seen at one junction end. This chain joins TRBV28 and TRBJ2-5; D may be TRBD2 (5 bases). Germline CDR1 is MDHEN and CDR2 is SYDVKM. This CDR3 spans 11 amino acids. The CDR3: CASVGIEAQYF. The DNA for the CDR3 is TGTGCCAGCGTCGGGATAGAGGCCCAGTACTTC. Variable domain in full (rest from reference TRBV28 and TRBJ2-5): DVKVTQSSRYLVKRTGEKVFLECVQDMDHENMFWYRQDPGLGLRLIYFSYDVKMKEKGDIPEGYSVSREKKERFSLILESASTNQTSMYLCASVGIEAQYFGPGTRLLVL.

V usage is TRBV28 and J usage is TRBJ1-2; weak D call: TRBD1 (6 bases). Looked up from germline, CDR1 is MDHEN and CDR2 is SYDVKM. The CDR3 spans 12 residues. V was trimmed by 2 bases and J by 8 bases, leaving 9 bases between them. CDR3 region: CASSLAGEGYTF. The CDR3 DNA reads TGTGCCAGCAGTTTAGCAGGGGAAGGCTACACCTTC.

V usage is TRBV4-3 and J usage is TRBJ1-6; D remains ambiguous. The CDR3 sequence is 14 residues long. Per germline, CDR1 LGHNA and CDR2 YSLEER. Trimming cost V 1 base and J 7 bases, with 8 bases left between them. DNA of the CDR3: TGCGCCAGCAGCCAAGTAATACAGAATTCACCCCTCCACTTT. Translated: CASSQVIQNSPLHF.

The gene calls are TRBV6-5 and TRBJ2-2, with 10 bases that match TRBD2. This CDR3 has 16 amino acids. CDR1 is MNHEY and CDR2 is SVGAGI in the germline V gene. With V trimmed by 0 bases and J by 4 bases, 2 bases remained unmatched. CDR3 amino acids: CASSYSIAGGTGELFF. DNA of the CDR3: TGTGCCAGCAGTTACTCGATAGCGGGAGGCACCGGGGAGCTGTTTTTT.